The present TCR beta chain was sequenced within a study of T cells in women clearing cervical HPV infection. Regarding this clone: The sequenced fragment ends 3 residues before the CDR3 boundary, so the rest is inferred from the germline J gene.

Trimming took off 5 bases at V and 0 bases at J, with 14 bases between the two ends. The CDR3 has 15 amino acids. CDR1 and CDR2 from the germline V gene are SGHAT and FQDESV (reference sequence). The table came from immunoSEQ multiplex PCR; TCRdb's copy has only in-frame clones and leaves some out. The listing records 35,000 to 45,000 clones. The origin of this receptor is a woman between 18 and 75 years old with a cervical HPV16 infection that either progressed to CIN3+ or cleared (not recorded which). V and J are TRBV11-1 and TRBJ2-7; D unclear. Sequences were obtained from blood buffy coat. CDR3 bases read: TGTGCCAGCAGCCCGCTGGGCTTCTCCTCCTACGAG. It encodes CASSPLGFSSYE. The complete CDR3 protein is CASSPLGFSSYEQYF.